The clone carrying this T cell receptor beta chain showed up just a few times. Antigen unknown. This record belongs to a study of T cells after yellow fever vaccination. For the study at large: With SMART-Seq v4 Ultra Low Input, the fractions containing low cell numbers were prepared.

The CDR3 totals 11 residues. Deletions cut 6 bases from V and 11 bases from J, with 12 bases between. Each CDR3 protein gets one entry after TCRdb re-called the 5' RACE reads with MiXCR. The sample has approximately 610,000 distinct CDR3 sequences; around a sixth are singletons. Whole-study results and caveats: Post-booster repertoires contained most primary-vaccination clones again (roughly 96% CD4, around 89% CD8).

This sequence originates from a man between 18 and 29 years old who received the YFV17D yellow fever vaccine. V usage is TRBV12-3 or TRBV12-4 and J usage is TRBJ2-3; a possible D gene is TRBD2 (6 bases). The sequences come from PBMCs, collected less than 6 days after the first yellow fever vaccination. The CDR3 DNA reads TGTGCCAGCAGGCTCGGGGGTTTGCAGTATTTT. The encoded protein is CASRLGGLQYF.